This entry lists 25 T cell receptor beta chains sequenced from one sample in a study of T cells in Graves' hyperthyroidism and ophthalmopathy. The CDR3 regions of TCR beta were amplified from RNA transcripts. The TCR CDR3 first-round RT-PCR relied on the HTBI primer set. TCRdb fed the multiplex PCR reads into MiXCR, producing one record per CDR3 protein. The table shows roughly 580,000 distinct CDR3 sequences, with about half occurring only once. The sample comprised peripheral blood or thyroid tissue (not recorded which). All receptors derive from a woman between 18 and 30 years old with Graves' hyperthyroidism.

This clonotype was seen at least ten times. J is TRBJ1-2 and V is TRBV29-1; possibly TRBD1 for D (6 bases). Germline V gene sequence: CDR1 SQVTM, CDR2 ANQGSEA. The CDR3 contains 12 residues. V was clipped by 6 bases and J by 7 bases, with 15 bases between them. In DNA, the CDR3 is TGCAGCGTCCCGGGACAAACGGGTGGCTACACCTTC. This translates into CSVPGQTGGYTF.

This chain uses TRBV28 with TRBJ1-1, with 7 bases fitting TRBD1. V was pared by 2 bases and J by 1 base, with 4 bases of the junction left unmatched. Germline CDR1 and CDR2: MDHEN and SYDVKM. The CDR3 loop spans 15 amino acids. CDR3: CASSLEGTANTEAFF. In DNA, the CDR3 is TGTGCCAGCAGTTTAGAGGGGACAGCGAACACTGAAGCTTTCTTT.

The genes are TRBV2 and TRBJ1-5; D is undetermined. V lost 8 bases to trimming and J lost 0 bases, with 20 bases between them. The CDR3 is 17 amino acids. The germline V gene has CDR1 SNHLY and CDR2 FYNNEI. The CDR3 reads CASSPETQKYSNQPQHF. The CDR3 nucleotides read TGTGCCAGCTCACCAGAGACACAAAAATATAGCAATCAGCCCCAGCATTTT.

This clonotype was detected once. This chain joins TRBV7-6 and TRBJ2-5, with 14 bases fitting TRBD2. Germline V gives CDR1 SGHVS, CDR2 FNYEAQ. The CDR3 is 17 amino acids. The junction had 9 bases not matched to a gene; V was cut back by 7 bases and J by 2 bases. CDR3 sequence (DNA): TGTGCCAGCACCGGACTAGCGGGAGGAGGAGGGCAAGAGACCCAGTACTTC. It yields the protein CASTGLAGGGGQETQYF. Combining the CDR3 with reference TRBV7-6 and TRBJ2-5 gives the whole variable domain GAGVSQSPRYKVTKRGQDVALRCDPISGHVSLYWYRQALGQGPEFLTYFNYEAQQDKSGLPNDRFSAERPEGSISTLTIQRTEQRDSAMYRCASTGLAGGGGQETQYFGPGTRLLVL.

The V call is TRBV10-3, the J call TRBJ2-5, with D perhaps TRBD2 (7 bases). From germline, CDR1 is ENHRY and CDR2 SYGVKD. The V end lost 10 bases, the J end lost 5 bases, and 26 bases lay between the germline ends. The CDR3 is made up of 16 amino acids. The chain's CDR3 is CASTIRNGGRKETQYF. DNA of the CDR3: TGTGCCAGCACCATCCGAAACGGGGGGCGCAAGGAGACCCAGTACTTC.

With respect to this clonotype: Possible read error: a much larger clone is one base away. The V gene is TRBV11-1, the J gene TRBJ2-5; 13 nucleotides line up with TRBD2. This CDR3 comprises 15 residues. From germline, CDR1 is SGHAT and CDR2 FQDESV (reference sequence). Losses at the gene ends were 5 bases for V and 7 bases for J; bases not matched to a gene: 7. The CDR3: CASSPRTSGSGTQYF. The CDR3 DNA follows: TGTGCCAGCAGCCCCCGGACTAGCGGGAGCGGGACCCAGTACTTC.

The table lists this clonotype with a few counts. V and J are TRBV15 and TRBJ1-5; 8 bases match TRBD1. With V trimmed by 1 base and J by 2 bases, 1 base remained unmatched. The CDR3 spans 15 residues. Per the germline V gene, CDR1 is LNHNV and CDR2 is YYDKDF (reference sequence). CDR3 region: CATSRADRGNQPQHF. Written as DNA, the CDR3 is TGTGCCACCAGCAGAGCGGACAGGGGCAATCAGCCCCAGCATTTT.

J is TRBJ2-5 and V is TRBV11-2; TRBD2 matches at 12 bases. From germline, CDR1 is SGHAT and CDR2 FQNNGV. CDR3 length: 19 amino acids. V lost 5 bases, J lost 2 bases, and 15 bases stayed unmatched. CDR3 residues: CASSVESTSGSYRQETQYF. CDR3 in DNA: TGTGCCAGCAGCGTTGAGTCGACTAGCGGGAGTTACCGGCAAGAGACCCAGTACTTC.

This clonotype appeared once. V and J are TRBV10-3 and TRBJ1-6; D not resolved. Trimming removed 3 bases from V and 10 bases from J, with 16 bases in between. The CDR3 consists of 15 residues. Per germline, CDR1 ENHRY and CDR2 SYGVKD. CDR3 DNA sequence: TGTGCCATCAGTGAATCTCCAGGAGGTGGCTCACCCCTCCACTTT. This sequence encodes CAISESPGGGSPLHF.

A word on this clonotype: The germline gene is not matched at one end of the junction; a read error may be the cause. The gene calls are TRBV7-8 and TRBJ1-1; D is ambiguous. The V gene's germline CDR1 is SGHVS and CDR2 FQNEAQ. The CDR3 spans 14 residues. This chain's CDR3 is CASSSDGFFAEVFF. The DNA for the CDR3 is TGTGCCAGCAGCTCAGACGGGTTTTTCGCTGAAGTTTTCTTT.

CDR3 amino acids: CASSLPGGAEPQHF. CDR3 DNA: TGTGCCAGCAGCCTCCCGGGGGGGGCAGAGCCCCAGCATTTT. The gene calls are TRBV7-2 and TRBJ1-5; D is possibly TRBD1 (6 bases). The CDR3 is made up of 14 amino acids. Deletions cut 5 bases from V and 8 bases from J, with 16 bases between. Germline V CDR1 and CDR2: SGHTA, FQGNSA. The full variable domain, completed using reference TRBV7-2 and TRBJ1-5, is GAGVSQSPSNKVTEKGKDVELRCDPISGHTALYWYRQSLGQGLEFLIYFQGNSAPDKSGLPSDRFSAERTGGSVSTLTIQRTQQEDSAVYLCASSLPGGAEPQHFGDGTRLSIL.

This chain connects TRBV5-1 to TRBJ1-5; D is perhaps TRBD1 (5 bases). Trimming cost V 0 bases and J 6 bases, with 10 bases left between them. The CDR3 length is 14 residues. Germline V gene lookup returns CDR1 SGHRS and CDR2 YFSETQ. The CDR3 nucleotides read TGCGCCAGCAGCTTGGTTCGGGGCGGTCAGCCCCAGCATTTT. Its protein is CASSLVRGGQPQHF.

The chain employs TRBV7-6 and TRBJ2-7, with D unresolved. V lost 5 bases and J 2 bases, leaving 13 bases between the germline ends. Looked up from germline, CDR1 is SGHVS and CDR2 is FNYEAQ. This CDR3 spans 14 amino acids. DNA for the CDR3: TGTGCCAGCAGCGTTGCGGACGGAGCCTACGAGCAGTACTTC. It translates to CASSVADGAYEQYF.

The chain uses TRBV20-1 and TRBJ2-5; TRBD2 matches at 9 bases. Per the germline V gene, CDR1 is DFQATT and CDR2 is SNEGSKA (reference sequence). V lost 5 bases and J lost 5; bases outside the gene matches: 12. CDR3 length: 15 residues. The CDR3 here is CSAVDGGRARETQYF. CDR3 nucleotides: TGCAGTGCTGTGGATGGCGGGAGGGCCAGGGAGACCCAGTACTTC.

The chain has TRBV19 and TRBJ2-2, with 8 bases lining up with TRBD2. Germline V gene sequence: CDR1 LNHDA, CDR2 SQIVND (reference sequence). With V trimmed by 6 bases and J by 7 bases, 10 bases remained unmatched. The CDR3 is 15 amino acids. The CDR3 region is CASSQTDAGGGELFF. The DNA of the CDR3 is TGTGCCAGTAGCCAGACGGACGCGGGGGGCGGGGAGCTGTTTTTT.

This chain connects TRBV7-2 to TRBJ1-6, with D possibly matching TRBD1 (5 bases). From germline, CDR1 is SGHTA and CDR2 FQGNSA. The CDR3 loop spans 18 amino acids. V shed 5 bases and J shed 0 bases, with 17 bases lying between them. Here the CDR3 DNA reads TGTGCCAGCAGCGCCAGCAGGACACCTATCTCCTATAATTCACCCCTCCACTTT. This encodes CASSASRTPISYNSPLHF.

There are many counts of this clonotype. The chain carries TRBV24-1 and TRBJ2-7, with 10 bases that match TRBD1. With V trimmed by 2 bases and J by 3 bases, 3 bases remained unmatched. The germline V gene encodes CDR1 KGHDR and CDR2 SFDVKD. The CDR3 is made up of 15 amino acids. The CDR3 sequence: CATSDSGTGVYEQYF. The CDR3 DNA sequence: TGTGCCACCAGTGATTCTGGGACAGGGGTCTACGAGCAGTACTTC.

This clonotype was detected ten times or more. The V call is TRBV29-1, the J call TRBJ1-1; unclear D gene. Germline V lookup: CDR1 SQVTM, CDR2 ANQGSEA. V was shortened by 0 bases and J by 1 base, with 0 bases between the two germline ends. The CDR3 is made up of 11 amino acids. The CDR3 sequence is CSVEENTEAFF. In nucleotides, the CDR3 is TGCAGCGTTGAAGAGAACACTGAAGCTTTCTTT.

In nucleotides, the CDR3 is TGTGCCAGCAGTTTACAAAACTCTGGAAACACCATATATTTT. Protein product: CASSLQNSGNTIYF. The chain is built from TRBV2 and TRBJ1-3; no clear D gene. V dropped 5 bases and J dropped 0 bases, with 8 bases sitting between them. Germline V CDR1 and CDR2: SNHLY, FYNNEI. The CDR3 covers 14 residues.

This clonotype appeared a few times. This chain joins TRBV24-1 and TRBJ1-1; 9 nucleotides line up with TRBD1. The V segment lost 3 bases and the J segment 7 bases; nucleotides outside the gene matches: 8. The CDR3 loop spans 15 amino acids. CDR1 and CDR2 (germline): KGHDR, SFDVKD. The CDR3 bases are TGTGCCACCAGTGATACCCAACAGGGGGCTGGTGAAGCTTTCTTT. It encodes CATSDTQQGAGEAFF.

The CDR3 coding sequence is TGTGCCAGCCGGGGACAGCAGAATTCACCCCTCCACTTT. Protein sequence: CASRGQQNSPLHF. This rearrangement joins TRBV25-1 to TRBJ1-6, with 7 bases matching TRBD1. The V gene's germline CDR1 is MGHDK and CDR2 SYGVNS. The CDR3 spans 13 residues. J gave up 7 bases and V 8 bases, and 5 bases lay outside the gene matches.

The rearrangement links TRBV29-1 to TRBJ1-2; no clear D gene. This CDR3 comprises 11 residues. CDR1 SQVTM and CDR2 ANQGSEA come from the germline V gene. Between the trimmed V and J ends, which lost 8 bases and 7 bases, there was a span of 14 bases. The CDR3 DNA is TGCAGCTTGTGGGAGAATGGTGGCTACACCTTC. It is translated as CSLWENGGYTF.

CDR3 sequence (DNA): TGTGCCAGCAGCTTCGTGCAGACCACTGAAGCTTTCTTT. Translated: CASSFVQTTEAFF. The chain recombines TRBV7-9 with TRBJ1-1; D unresolved. This CDR3 is 13 amino acids long. In germline, CDR1 is SEHNR, CDR2 FQNEAQ (reference sequence). Trimming took 3 bases from V and 4 from J, leaving 9 bases between them.

The sample holds one count of this clonotype. The V gene is TRBV20-1, the J gene TRBJ1-6; possible D gene TRBD1, 5 bases. Trimming cost V 0 bases and J 9 bases, with 15 bases left between them. The CDR3 covers 15 residues. Germline CDR1 DFQATT, CDR2 SNEGSKA (reference sequence). Here the CDR3 reads CSARDGWGVSSPLHF. DNA of the CDR3: TGCAGTGCTAGAGACGGGTGGGGGGTTAGTTCACCCCTCCACTTT.

The chain is built from TRBV24-1 and TRBJ1-2; D might be TRBD1 (6 bases). The CDR3 is 16 amino acids. Per the germline V gene, CDR1 is KGHDR and CDR2 is SFDVKD. V shed 2 bases and J shed 0 bases, with 12 bases lying between them. This chain's CDR3 is CATSDSSGAANYGYTF. The CDR3 DNA sequence: TGTGCCACCAGTGATTCGTCAGGGGCCGCTAACTATGGCTACACCTTC.